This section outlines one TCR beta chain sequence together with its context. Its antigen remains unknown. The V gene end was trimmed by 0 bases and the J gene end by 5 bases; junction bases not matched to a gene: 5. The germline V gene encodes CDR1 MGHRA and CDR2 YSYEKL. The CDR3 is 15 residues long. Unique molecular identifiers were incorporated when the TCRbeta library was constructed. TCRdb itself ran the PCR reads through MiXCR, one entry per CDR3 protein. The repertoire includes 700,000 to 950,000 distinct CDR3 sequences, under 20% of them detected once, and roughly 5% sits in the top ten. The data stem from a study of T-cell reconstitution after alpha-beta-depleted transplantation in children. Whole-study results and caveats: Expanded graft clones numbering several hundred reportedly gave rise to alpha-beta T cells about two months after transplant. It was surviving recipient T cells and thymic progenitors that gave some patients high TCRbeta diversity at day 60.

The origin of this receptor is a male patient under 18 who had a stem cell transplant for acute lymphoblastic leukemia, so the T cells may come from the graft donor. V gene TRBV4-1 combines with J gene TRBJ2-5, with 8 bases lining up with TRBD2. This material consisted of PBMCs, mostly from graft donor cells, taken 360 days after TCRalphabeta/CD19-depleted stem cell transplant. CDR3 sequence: CASSQEGLAGETQYF. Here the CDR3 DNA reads TGCGCCAGCAGCCAAGAAGGACTAGCCGGCGAGACCCAGTACTTC.